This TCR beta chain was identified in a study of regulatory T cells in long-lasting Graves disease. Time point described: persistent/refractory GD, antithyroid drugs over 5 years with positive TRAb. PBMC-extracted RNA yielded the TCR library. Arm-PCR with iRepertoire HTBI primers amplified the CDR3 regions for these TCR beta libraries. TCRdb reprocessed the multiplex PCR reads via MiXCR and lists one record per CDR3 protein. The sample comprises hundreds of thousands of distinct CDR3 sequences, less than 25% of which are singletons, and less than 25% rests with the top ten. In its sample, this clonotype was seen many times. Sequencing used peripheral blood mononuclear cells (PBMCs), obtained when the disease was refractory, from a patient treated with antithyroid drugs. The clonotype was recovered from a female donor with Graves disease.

CDR3 region: CASRGSGTSYEQYF. The CDR3 DNA is TGTGCCAGCAGGGGTAGCGGGACCTCCTACGAGCAGTACTTC. V usage is TRBV13 and J usage is TRBJ2-7; 8 positions match TRBD2. The ends lost 6 bases at V and 0 bases at J; junction bases unmatched: 4. Looked up from germline, CDR1 is PRHDT and CDR2 is FYEKMQ (reference sequence). The CDR3 has 14 amino acids.